This T cell receptor (beta chain) was observed in a study of beta chain features in type 1 diabetes. Findings and caveats of the study: Patients with Type 1 diabetes showed moderately but significantly shorter TCRB CDR3s in all four CD4+ subsets.

Expressed TCRB transcripts were sequenced after all isolated RNA was converted to cDNA. Produced via immunoSEQ multiplex PCR; TCRdb's table is partial and in-frame only. The sample contains tens of thousands of clones, approximately 70% of which appear only once. Based on CD45RO/CCR7/CD25/CD127/CD95/CD27, CD4+ regulatory, stem cell-like memory, naive and central memory cells were sorted. This clone showed up just a few times. Antigen unknown. Trimming removed 1 base at V and 1 base at J, with 7 bases between. Germline V gives CDR1 LNHNV, CDR2 YYDKDF (reference sequence). The CDR3 consists of 14 residues.

The receptor was derived from a woman aged 40 to 50 with type 1 diabetes. The sample was stem cell memory CD4+ T cells from blood. The gene calls are TRBV15 and TRBJ1-1; D gene uncertain. The CDR3 DNA follows: TGTGCCACCAGCAGAGCGATAGAGAACACTGAAGCTTTCTTT. Translated, it gives CATSRAIENTEAFF.